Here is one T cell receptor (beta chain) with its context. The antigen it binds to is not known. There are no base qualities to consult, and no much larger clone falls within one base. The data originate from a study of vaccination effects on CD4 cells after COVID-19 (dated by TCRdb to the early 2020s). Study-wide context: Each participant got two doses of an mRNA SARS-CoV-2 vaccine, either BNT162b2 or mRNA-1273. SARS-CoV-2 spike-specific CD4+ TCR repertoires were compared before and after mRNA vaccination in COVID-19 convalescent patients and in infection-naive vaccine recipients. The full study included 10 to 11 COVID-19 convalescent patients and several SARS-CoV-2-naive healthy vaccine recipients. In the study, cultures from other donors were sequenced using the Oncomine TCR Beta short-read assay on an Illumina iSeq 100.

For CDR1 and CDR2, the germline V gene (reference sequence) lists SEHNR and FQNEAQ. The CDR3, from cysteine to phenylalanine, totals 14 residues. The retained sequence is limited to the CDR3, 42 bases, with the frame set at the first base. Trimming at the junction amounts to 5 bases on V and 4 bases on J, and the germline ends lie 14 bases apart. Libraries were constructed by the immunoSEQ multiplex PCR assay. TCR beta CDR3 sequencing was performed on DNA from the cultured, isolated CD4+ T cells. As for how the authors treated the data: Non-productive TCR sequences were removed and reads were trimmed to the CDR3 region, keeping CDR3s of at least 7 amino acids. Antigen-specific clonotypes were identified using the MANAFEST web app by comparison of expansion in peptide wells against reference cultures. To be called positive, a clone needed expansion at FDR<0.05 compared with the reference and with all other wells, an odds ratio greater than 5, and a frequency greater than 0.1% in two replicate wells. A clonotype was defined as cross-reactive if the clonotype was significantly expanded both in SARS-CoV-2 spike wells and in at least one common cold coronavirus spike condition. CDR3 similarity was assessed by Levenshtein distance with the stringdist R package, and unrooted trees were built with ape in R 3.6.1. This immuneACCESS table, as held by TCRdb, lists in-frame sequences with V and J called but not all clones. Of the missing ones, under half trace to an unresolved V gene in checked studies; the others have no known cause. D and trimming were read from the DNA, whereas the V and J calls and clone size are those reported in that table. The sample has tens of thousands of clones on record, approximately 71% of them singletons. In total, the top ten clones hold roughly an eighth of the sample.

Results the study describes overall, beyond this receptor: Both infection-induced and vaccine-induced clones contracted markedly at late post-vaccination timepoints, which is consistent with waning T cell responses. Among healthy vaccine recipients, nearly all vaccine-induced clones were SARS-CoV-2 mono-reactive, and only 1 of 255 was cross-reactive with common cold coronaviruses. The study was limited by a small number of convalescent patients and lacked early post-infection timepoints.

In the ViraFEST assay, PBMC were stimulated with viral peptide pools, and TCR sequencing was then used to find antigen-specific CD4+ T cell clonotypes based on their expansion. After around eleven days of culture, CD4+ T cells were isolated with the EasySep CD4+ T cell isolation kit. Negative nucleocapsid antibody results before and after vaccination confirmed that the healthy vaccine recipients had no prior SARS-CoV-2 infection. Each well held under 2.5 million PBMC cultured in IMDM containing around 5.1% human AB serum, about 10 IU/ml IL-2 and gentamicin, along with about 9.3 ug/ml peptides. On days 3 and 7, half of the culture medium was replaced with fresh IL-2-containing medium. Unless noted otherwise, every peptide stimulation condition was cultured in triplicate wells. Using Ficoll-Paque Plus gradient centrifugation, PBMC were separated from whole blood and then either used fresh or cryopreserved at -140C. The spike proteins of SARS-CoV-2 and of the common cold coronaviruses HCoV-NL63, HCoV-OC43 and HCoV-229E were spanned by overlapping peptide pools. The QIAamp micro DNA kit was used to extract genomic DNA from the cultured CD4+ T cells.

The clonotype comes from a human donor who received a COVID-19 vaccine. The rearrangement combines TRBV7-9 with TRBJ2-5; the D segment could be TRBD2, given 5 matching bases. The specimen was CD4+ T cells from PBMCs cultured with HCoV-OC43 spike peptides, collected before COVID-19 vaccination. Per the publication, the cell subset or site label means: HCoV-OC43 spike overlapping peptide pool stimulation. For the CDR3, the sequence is CASSRRVEGETQYF. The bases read TGTGCCAGCAGCCGAAGGGTCGAGGGAGAGACCCAGTACTTC. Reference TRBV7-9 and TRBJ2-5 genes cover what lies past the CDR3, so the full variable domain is DTGVSQNPRHKITKRGQNVTFRCDPISEHNRLYWYRQTLGQGPEFLTYFQNEAQLEKSRLLSDRFSAERPKGSFSTLEIQRTEQGDSAMYLCASSRRVEGETQYFGPGTRLLVL.